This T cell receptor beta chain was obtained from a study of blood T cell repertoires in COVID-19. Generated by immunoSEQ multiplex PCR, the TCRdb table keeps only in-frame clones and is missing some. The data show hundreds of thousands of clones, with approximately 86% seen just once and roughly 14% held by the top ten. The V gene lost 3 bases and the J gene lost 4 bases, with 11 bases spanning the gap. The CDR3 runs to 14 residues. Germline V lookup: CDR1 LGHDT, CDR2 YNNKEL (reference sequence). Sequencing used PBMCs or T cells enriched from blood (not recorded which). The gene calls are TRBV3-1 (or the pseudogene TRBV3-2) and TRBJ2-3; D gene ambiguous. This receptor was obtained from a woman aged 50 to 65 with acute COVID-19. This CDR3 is CASSHTAGADTQYF. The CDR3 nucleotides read TGTGCCAGCAGCCATACCGCAGGCGCAGATACGCAGTATTTT.